These 21 T cell receptor beta chains were sequenced from one sample in a study of shared clonotypes between healthy human individuals. Generated by immunoSEQ multiplex PCR, the TCRdb table keeps only in-frame clones and is missing some. The sample shows about 1 million clones, around 74% of them seen only once. The sample consisted of memory CD4+ T cells sorted from blood. Subset noted: CD45RA-negative fraction. The receptors shown here come from a man aged 18-30 years in good health.

This clone has a count of ten or more. The chain is built from TRBV7-9 and TRBJ1-6; D unresolved. In germline, CDR1 is SEHNR, CDR2 FQNEAQ (reference sequence). V was shortened by 7 bases and J by 8 bases, with 12 bases between the two germline ends. The CDR3 covers 13 residues. The CDR3: CASTPYYDSPLHF. CDR3 sequence (DNA): TGTGCCAGCACCCCCTATTACGATTCACCCCTCCACTTT.

This clone was picked up one time. This specimen includes other DNA sequences encoding the same CDR3. The chain has TRBV11-2 and TRBJ2-1; 12 bases agree with TRBD2. With 3 bases clipped from V and 5 bases from J, the junction kept 5 bases outside the gene matches. CDR1 and CDR2 (germline): SGHAT, FQNNGV. The CDR3 length is 16 residues. CDR3 in DNA: TGTGCCAGCAGCTTGCCGGGACTAGCGGGCGACAATGAGCAGTTCTTC. Translating gives CASSLPGLAGDNEQFF.

This clone was picked up a small number of times. Germline is not matched at one junction end, which may reflect a read error. The rearrangement uses TRBV7-7 and TRBJ2-7; 8 nucleotides agree with TRBD1. The germline gives CDR1 SSHAT, CDR2 FNYEAQ (reference sequence). The CDR3 has 14 residues. CDR3 in DNA: TGTGCTAGCAGCCCCCGGACAGGGCCCTACGAGCAGTACTTC. It codes for CASSPRTGPYEQYF.

The chain has TRBV9 and TRBJ2-2; D gene unclear. The length of the CDR3 is 14 residues. V was trimmed by 2 bases and J by 4 bases, leaving 9 bases between them. CDR1 and CDR2 (germline): SGDLS, YYNGEE. Here the CDR3 DNA reads TGTGCCAGCAGCGTCGGCCACTTCACCGGGGAGCTGTTTTTT. Translation gives CASSVGHFTGELFF.

V is TRBV20-1 and J is TRBJ2-1; D ambiguous. The germline CDR1 and CDR2 sequences are DFQATT and SNEGSKA (reference sequence). Trimming removed 6 bases from V and 3 bases from J, with 6 bases in between. This CDR3 contains 11 residues. The CDR3 DNA reads as TGCAGTGCCCCTGACTACAATGAGCAGTTCTTC. Its protein product is CSAPDYNEQFF.

This sequence joins TRBV6-5 and TRBJ1-1; D not certain. The CDR3 spans 14 residues. Trimming took off 5 bases at V and 0 bases at J, with 10 bases between the two ends. Germline-derived CDR1 and CDR2 are MNHEY and SVGAGI. CDR3: CASSLRRMNTEAFF. In DNA, the CDR3 is TGTGCCAGCAGTCTCCGAAGAATGAACACTGAAGCTTTCTTT.

The table lists this clone with a few counts. V and J are TRBV6-5 and TRBJ2-5; D is perhaps TRBD1 or TRBD2 (7 bases each). V was pared by 0 bases and J by 7 bases, with 12 bases between. The CDR3 is made up of 14 amino acids. Germline assignment: CDR1 MNHEY and CDR2 SVGAGI. The CDR3 sequence: CASSYSQGGRTQYF. The CDR3 DNA follows: TGTGCCAGCAGTTACTCCCAGGGGGGGCGGACCCAGTACTTC.

V gene TRBV7-9 combines with J gene TRBJ1-1; D is uncertain. The CDR3 sequence is 13 residues long. V lost 4 bases and J 9 bases, leaving 15 bases between the germline ends. CDR1 and CDR2 from the germline V gene are SEHNR and FQNEAQ (reference sequence). CDR3 sequence reads: CASSSNFGEKAFF. For the CDR3, the DNA is TGTGCCAGCAGCTCAAACTTCGGGGAAAAAGCTTTCTTT.

The gene calls are TRBV18 and TRBJ2-7, with 8 bases aligning to TRBD1. There are 16 residues in the CDR3. The junction had 14 bases not matched to a gene; V was cut back by 6 bases and J by 4 bases. CDR1 and CDR2 (germline): KGHSH, LQKENI. CDR3 amino acids: CASSQDRGLLAYEQYF. The DNA of the CDR3 is TGTGCCAGCTCTCAAGACAGGGGACTCCTAGCATACGAGCAGTACTTC.

The CDR3 DNA is TGTGCCAGCAGCTTAGCAGCTACATCAGAGCAGTTCTTC. The encoded protein is CASSLAATSEQFF. The rearrangement joins TRBV11-2 to TRBJ2-1; the D is unclear. This CDR3 is 13 amino acids long. V shed 1 base and J shed 10 bases, with 11 bases lying between them. The germline CDR1 and CDR2 sequences are SGHAT and FQNNGV.

V gene TRBV18 combines with J gene TRBJ2-1; TRBD1 aligns across 7 bases. V trimming: 1 base; J trimming: 8 bases; junction bases outside the gene matches: 2. The CDR3 length is 13 residues. Per the germline V gene, CDR1 is KGHSH and CDR2 is LQKENI. The CDR3 protein is CASSPQGAHEQFF. CDR3 nucleotides: TGTGCCAGCTCACCACAGGGGGCACATGAGCAGTTCTTC.

The chain's CDR3 is CASTIKPSGQGEAFF. CDR3 in DNA: TGTGCCAGCACCATCAAACCCTCCGGTCAGGGTGAAGCTTTCTTT. This chain uses TRBV27 with TRBJ1-1, with D tentatively TRBD1 (5 bases). Germline assignment: CDR1 MNHEY and CDR2 SMNVEV (reference sequence). The CDR3 covers 15 residues. V was clipped by 7 bases and J by 7 bases, with 22 bases between them.

J is TRBJ1-4 and V is TRBV7-2; a possible D gene is TRBD1 (5 bases). Looked up from germline, CDR1 is SGHTA and CDR2 is FQGNSA. V lost 1 base to trimming and J lost 10 bases, with 25 bases between them. The CDR3 has 18 residues. The CDR3 coding sequence is TGTGCCAGCAGCTTAGGGGTGCAAGGTGGGGCATCTCTCGGAAAACTGTTTTTT. This sequence encodes CASSLGVQGGASLGKLFF.

CDR3 protein: CASSLGVAAYTDTQYF. Here the CDR3 DNA reads TGTGCCAGCAGCTTAGGGGTGGCGGCCTACACAGATACGCAGTATTTT. The rearrangement uses TRBV7-2 and TRBJ2-3; no clear D gene. Trimming removed 1 base from V and 2 bases from J, with 13 bases in between. CDR1 is SGHTA, CDR2 FQGNSA, per germline. This CDR3 is built from 16 residues.

The rearrangement links TRBV28 to TRBJ2-1; TRBD2 aligns across 7 bases. CDR1 and CDR2 from the germline V gene are MDHEN and SYDVKM. The CDR3 consists of 13 residues. Trimming took 11 bases from V and 2 from J; bases not matched to a gene: 6. CDR3 nucleotides: TGTGCCGCCGGGGGGTTCGCCTACAATGAGCAGTTCTTC. Its translation: CAAGGFAYNEQFF.

This clone showed up just a few times. J is TRBJ1-2 and V is TRBV6-6; no definite D call. Trimming pared 0 bases from V and 4 bases from J, leaving 12 bases between. CDR3 length: 15 residues. CDR1 and CDR2 (germline): MNHNY, SVGAGI (reference sequence). Written as DNA, the CDR3 is TGTGCCAGCAGTTACTCGCCGGATCCGGGCTATGGCTACACCTTC. It encodes CASSYSPDPGYGYTF.

V gene TRBV30 combines with J gene TRBJ2-1, with TRBD2 matching 16 bases. Germline V gene lookup returns CDR1 GTSNPN and CDR2 SVGIG (reference sequence). The CDR3 is 18 amino acids. Trimming at V came to 0 bases and at J to 6 bases, leaving 8 bases not matched to a gene. The CDR3 nucleotides read TGTGCCTGGAGTGTACTCGGAGGGACTAGCGGGAGGGGCAATGAGCAGTTCTTC. Its translation: CAWSVLGGTSGRGNEQFF.

The chain uses TRBV5-1 and TRBJ2-7; tentative D call: TRBD2 (5 bases). The CDR3 contains 15 residues. Between the trimmed V and J ends, which lost 4 bases and 5 bases, there was a span of 19 bases. The germline CDR1 and CDR2 sequences are SGHRS and YFSETQ. The CDR3 loop reads CASSTGDNSGNEQYF. In DNA, the CDR3 is TGCGCCAGCAGCACCGGTGATAACTCGGGGAACGAGCAGTACTTC. Drawing the rest from reference TRBV5-1 and TRBJ2-7, the complete variable domain is KAGVTQTPRYLIKTRGQQVTLSCSPISGHRSVSWYQQTPGQGLQFLFEYFSETQRNKGNFPGRFSGRQFSNSRSEMNVSTLELGDSALYLCASSTGDNSGNEQYFGPGTRLTVT.

This chain links TRBV5-5 with TRBJ2-7, with TRBD1 as a possible D gene (5 bases). This CDR3 region has 15 residues. V was clipped by 2 bases and J by 1 base, with 13 bases between them. Germline CDR1 reads SGHKS; CDR2 reads YYEKEE (reference sequence). The CDR3 coding sequence is TGTGCCAGCAGCTTAGCACAGGCCTCTTCCTACGAGCAGTACTTC. Its protein product is CASSLAQASSYEQYF.

The chain joins TRBV7-2 to TRBJ2-1, with 8 bases lining up with TRBD2. The CDR3 totals 14 residues. Per germline, CDR1 SGHTA and CDR2 FQGNSA. V trimming: 7 bases; J trimming: 4 bases; junction bases outside the gene matches: 6. The CDR3 coding sequence is TGTGCCAGCATGTTCACTAGCGGATACAATGAGCAGTTCTTC. It codes for CASMFTSGYNEQFF.

The CDR3 DNA is TGTGCCAGCTCACCAGCGAGACAGGGTGAGACCCAGTACTTC. The encoded protein is CASSPARQGETQYF. This chain connects TRBV18 to TRBJ2-5, with 7 positions matching TRBD1. The germline CDR1 and CDR2 sequences are KGHSH and LQKENI. V was pared by 2 bases and J by 5 bases, with 5 bases of the junction left unmatched. The CDR3 loop spans 14 amino acids.